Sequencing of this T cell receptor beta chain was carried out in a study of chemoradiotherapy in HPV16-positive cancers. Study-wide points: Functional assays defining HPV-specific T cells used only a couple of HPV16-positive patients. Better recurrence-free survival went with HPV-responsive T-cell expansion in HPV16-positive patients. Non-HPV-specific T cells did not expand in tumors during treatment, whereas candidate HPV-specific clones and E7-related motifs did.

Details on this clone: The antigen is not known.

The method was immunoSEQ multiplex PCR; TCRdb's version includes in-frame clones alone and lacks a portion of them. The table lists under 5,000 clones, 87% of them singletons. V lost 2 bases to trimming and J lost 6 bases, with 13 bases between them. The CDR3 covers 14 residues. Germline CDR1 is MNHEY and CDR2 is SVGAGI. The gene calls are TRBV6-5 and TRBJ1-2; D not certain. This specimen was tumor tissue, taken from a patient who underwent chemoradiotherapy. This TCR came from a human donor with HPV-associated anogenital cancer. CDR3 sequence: CASSYGLSVDGYTF. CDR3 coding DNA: TGTGCCAGCAGTTACGGGCTCTCCGTGGATGGCTACACCTTC.